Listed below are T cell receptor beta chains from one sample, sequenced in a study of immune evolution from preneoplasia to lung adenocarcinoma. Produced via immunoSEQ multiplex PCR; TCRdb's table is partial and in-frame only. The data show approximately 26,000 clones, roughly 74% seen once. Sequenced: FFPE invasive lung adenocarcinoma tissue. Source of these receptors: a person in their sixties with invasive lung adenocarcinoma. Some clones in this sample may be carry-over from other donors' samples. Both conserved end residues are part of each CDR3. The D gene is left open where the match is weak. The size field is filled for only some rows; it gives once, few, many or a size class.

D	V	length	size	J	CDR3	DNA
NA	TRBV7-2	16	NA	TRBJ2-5	CASSLNTRDPQETQYF	TGTGCCAGCAGCTTAAACACGCGGGACCCACAAGAGACCCAGTACTTC
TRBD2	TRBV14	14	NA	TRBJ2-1	CASQPLAGHNEQFF	TGTGCCAGCCAACCACTAGCGGGCCACAATGAGCAGTTCTTC
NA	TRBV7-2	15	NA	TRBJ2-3	CASSLVYSLGDTQYF	TGTGCCAGCAGCTTAGTATATTCTTTAGGGGATACGCAGTATTTT
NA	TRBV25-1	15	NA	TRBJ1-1	CASSEKIRTWAEAFF	TGTGCCAGCAGTGAAAAAATAAGGACGTGGGCTGAAGCTTTCTTT
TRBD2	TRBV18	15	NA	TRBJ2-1	CASSPSGRIWNEQFF	TGTGCCAGCTCCCCTAGCGGGAGAATCTGGAATGAGCAGTTCTTC
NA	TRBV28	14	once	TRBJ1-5	CASSSRFTNQPQHF	TGTGCCAGCAGTTCCCGGTTTACCAATCAGCCCCAGCATTTT
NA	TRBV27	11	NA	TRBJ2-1	CASRIYNEQFF	TGTGCCAGCAGGATCTACAATGAGCAGTTCTTC
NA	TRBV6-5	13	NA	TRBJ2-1	CASSYRYYNEQFF	TGTGCCAGCAGTTACAGATATTATAATGAGCAGTTCTTC
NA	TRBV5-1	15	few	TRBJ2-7	CASSFGLGSPYEQYF	TGCGCCAGCAGCTTCGGGCTGGGTTCGCCCTACGAGCAGTACTTC
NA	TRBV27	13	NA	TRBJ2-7	CASRAAASYEQYF	TGTGCCAGCAGAGCTGCGGCCTCCTACGAGCAGTACTTC
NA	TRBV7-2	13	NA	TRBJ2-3	CASSFGALGTQYF	TGTGCCAGCAGCTTCGGTGCACTAGGTACGCAGTATTTT
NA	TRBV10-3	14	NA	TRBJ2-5	CAISESSGLETQYF	TGTGCCATCAGTGAGTCCAGCGGGTTAGAGACCCAGTACTTC
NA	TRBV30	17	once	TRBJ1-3	CAWSAGRFKLSGNTIYF	TGTGCCTGGAGTGCAGGACGTTTCAAACTCTCTGGAAACACCATATATTTT
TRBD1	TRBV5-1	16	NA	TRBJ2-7	CASSRQGAGYTYEQYF	TGCGCCAGCAGCAGGCAGGGGGCGGGGTACACCTACGAGCAGTACTTC
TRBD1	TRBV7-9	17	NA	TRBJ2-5	CASSPSRGTGGGETQYF	TGTGCCAGCAGCCCTTCGAGGGGGACAGGGGGCGGAGAGACCCAGTACTTC
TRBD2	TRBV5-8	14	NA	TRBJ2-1	CASLLAGVSSEQFF	TGTGCCAGCCTACTAGCGGGAGTCTCTAGTGAGCAGTTCTTC
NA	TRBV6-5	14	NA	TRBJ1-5	CASSLDSPNQPQHF	TGTGCCAGCAGTCTTGACTCCCCCAATCAGCCCCAGCATTTT
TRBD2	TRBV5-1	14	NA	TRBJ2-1	CASSSTERGSEQFF	TGCGCCAGCAGCTCCACTGAGCGGGGTAGTGAGCAGTTCTTC
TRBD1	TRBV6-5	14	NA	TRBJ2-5	CASSYETGEETQYF	TGTGCCAGCAGTTACGAGACAGGGGAAGAGACCCAGTACTTC
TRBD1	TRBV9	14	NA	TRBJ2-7	CASSKTGTGREQYF	TGTGCCAGCAGCAAGACCGGGACAGGCCGCGAGCAGTACTTC
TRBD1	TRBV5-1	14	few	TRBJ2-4	CASSSDRSKNIQYF	TGCGCCAGCAGCTCGGACAGGTCCAAAAACATTCAGTACTTC
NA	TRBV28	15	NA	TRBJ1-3	CASSLFRLSGNTIYF	TGTGCCAGCAGTTTATTTCGGCTCTCTGGAAACACCATATATTTT
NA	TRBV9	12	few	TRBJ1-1	CASSPGGSEAFF	TGTGCCAGCAGCCCAGGAGGGTCTGAAGCTTTCTTT
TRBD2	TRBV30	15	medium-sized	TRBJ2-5	CACPRLATQVETQYF	TGTGCCTGTCCTCGACTAGCGACCCAGGTGGAGACCCAGTACTTC
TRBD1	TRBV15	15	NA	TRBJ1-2	CATSHRQGARYGYTF	TGTGCCACCAGCCATCGACAGGGGGCTCGTTACGGCTACACCTTC
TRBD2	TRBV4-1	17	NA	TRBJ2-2	CASSQDRLAGETGELFF	TGCGCCAGCAGCCAAGATAGGCTAGCGGGAGAAACCGGGGAGCTGTTTTTT
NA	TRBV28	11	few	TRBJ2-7	CASTYMNEQYF	TGTGCCAGCACGTATATGAACGAGCAGTACTTC
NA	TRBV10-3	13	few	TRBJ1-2	CAISGVGPYGYTF	TGTGCCATCAGTGGGGTAGGGCCCTATGGCTACACCTTC
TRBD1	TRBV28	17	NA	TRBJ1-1	CASSAPGSPRGHTEAFF	TGTGCCAGCAGTGCGCCCGGGTCCCCGAGGGGGCACACTGAAGCTTTCTTT
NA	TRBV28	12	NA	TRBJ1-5	CASSSNNQPQHF	TGTGCCAGCAGTTCCAACAATCAGCCCCAGCATTTT
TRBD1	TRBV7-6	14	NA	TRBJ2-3	CASSLGTDTDTQYF	TGTGCCAGCAGCTTGGGGACAGACACAGATACGCAGTATTTT
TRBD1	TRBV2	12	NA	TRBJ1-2	CARVQGARGYTF	TGTGCCAGGGTCCAGGGGGCACGGGGCTACACCTTC
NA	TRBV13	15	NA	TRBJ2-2	CASSLGAANTGELFF	TGTGCCAGCAGCTTAGGGGCCGCGAACACCGGGGAGCTGTTTTTT
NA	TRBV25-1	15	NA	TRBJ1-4	CASRQGEAPWTELFF	TGTGCCAGCAGGCAGGGTGAGGCCCCCTGGACGGAACTGTTTTTT
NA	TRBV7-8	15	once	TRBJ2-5	CASSSRDGRRETQYF	TGTGCCAGCAGCTCCAGGGACGGTCGCCGAGAGACCCAGTACTTC
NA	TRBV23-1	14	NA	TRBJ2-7	CASSREAGGYEQYF	TGCGCCAGCAGCCGGGAAGCCGGTGGCTACGAGCAGTACTTC
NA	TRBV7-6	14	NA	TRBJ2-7	CASSFTVSGGEQYF	TGTGCCAGCAGCTTTACCGTTAGCGGAGGCGAGCAGTACTTC
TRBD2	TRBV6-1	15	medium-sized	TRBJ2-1	CASSELAGAHNEQFF	TGTGCCAGCAGTGAACTAGCGGGAGCGCACAATGAGCAGTTCTTC
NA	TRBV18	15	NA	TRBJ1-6	CASSRDSDYNSPLHF	TGTGCCAGCTCACGAGACAGTGACTATAATTCACCCCTCCACTTT
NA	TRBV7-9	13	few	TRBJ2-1	CASSPGTTTEQFF	TGTGCCAGCAGCCCAGGGACAACCACGGAGCAGTTCTTC
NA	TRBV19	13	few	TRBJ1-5	CASSLDSNQPQHF	TGTGCCAGCAGTCTGGATAGCAATCAGCCCCAGCATTTT
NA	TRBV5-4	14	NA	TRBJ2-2	CASSPTGNTGELFF	TGTGCCAGCAGCCCGACGGGAAACACCGGGGAGCTGTTTTTT
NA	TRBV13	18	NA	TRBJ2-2	CASSNDGSRTANTGELFF	TGTGCCAGCAGCAACGATGGATCTAGGACAGCGAACACCGGGGAGCTGTTTTTT
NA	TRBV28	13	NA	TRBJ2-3	CASSFADTDTQYF	TGTGCCAGCAGTTTTGCGGACACAGATACGCAGTATTTT
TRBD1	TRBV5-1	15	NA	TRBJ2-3	CASSPGTGVGDTQYF	TGCGCCAGCAGCCCTGGGACAGGGGTGGGGGATACGCAGTATTTT